These 6 T cell receptor beta chains originate from one sample sequenced in a study of CD8 T cells in ankylosing spondylitis. TCRdb re-called the 5' RACE reads with MiXCR, one entry per CDR3 protein. The table includes around 130,000 distinct CDR3 sequences, about 7% detected once. Sequenced sample: blood, either unsorted or a sorted T cell fraction (not recorded which). The source of these receptors is a male donor with ankylosing spondylitis or in good health (not recorded which).

V usage is TRBV15 and J usage is TRBJ2-7; no firm D call. CDR1 is LNHNV, CDR2 YYDKDF, per germline (reference sequence). This CDR3 is 12 amino acids long. V lost 1 base and J lost 3, with 4 bases in between. For the CDR3, the DNA is TGTGCCACCAGCAGAGTAGGCTACGAGCAGTACTTC. Amino acids: CATSRVGYEQYF.

This clonotype has at least ten counts. The rearrangement joins TRBV25-1 to TRBJ1-1, with D possibly TRBD1 on 6 matching bases. Trimming removed 4 bases at V and 10 bases at J, with 13 bases between. Germline CDR1 is MGHDK and CDR2 is SYGVNS. The CDR3 runs 12 residues. Here the CDR3 DNA reads TGTGCCAGCAGTGCGAGGGGGGCAAGAGCTTTCTTT. Its translation is CASSARGARAFF. Looking up the rest from reference TRBV25-1 and TRBJ1-1 gives the full variable domain: EADIYQTPRYLVIGTGKKITLECSQTMGHDKMYWYQQDPGMELHLIHYSYGVNSTEKGDLSSESTVSRIRTEHFPLTLESARPSHTSQYLCASSARGARAFFGQGTRLTVV.

This clonotype was picked up many times. This rearrangement joins TRBV29-1 to TRBJ2-1, with D uncertain. Trimming removed 5 bases from V and 3 bases from J, with 5 bases in between. This CDR3 has 11 amino acids. Germline lookup yields CDR1 SQVTM and CDR2 ANQGSEA. CDR3 protein: CSVNLYNEQFF. CDR3 DNA: TGCAGCGTTAACCTCTACAATGAGCAGTTCTTC.

The chain couples TRBV20-1 to TRBJ2-5; D gene unclear. The CDR3 is 10 amino acids. Germline loops: CDR1 DFQATT, CDR2 SNEGSKA (reference sequence). Deletions cut 5 bases from V and 1 base from J, with 2 bases between. CDR3 coding DNA: TGCAGTGCTGCCCAAGAGACCCAGTACTTC. Translating gives CSAAQETQYF.

This clonotype occurred many times. The gene calls are TRBV27 and TRBJ2-5, with TRBD2 matching over 8 bases. Germline V CDR1 and CDR2: MNHEY, SMNVEV (reference sequence). The CDR3 contains 14 residues. The junction had 5 bases not matched to a gene; V was cut back by 3 bases and J by 5 bases. In DNA form, the CDR3 reads TGTGCCAGCAGTTTTCATCGGGAGGGGGAGACCCAGTACTTC. The encoded protein is CASSFHREGETQYF.

In this sample, this clonotype turned up many times. The chain links TRBV29-1 to TRBJ1-4; 8 nucleotides agree with TRBD1. In germline, CDR1 is SQVTM, CDR2 ANQGSEA. This CDR3 has 14 amino acids. V lost 0 bases to trimming and J lost 4 bases; unmatched junction nucleotides: 1. The CDR3 is CSVEDTGGNEKLFF. In DNA, the CDR3 is TGCAGCGTTGAAGACACAGGGGGTAATGAAAAACTGTTTTTT. Full variable domain (rest looked up from reference TRBV29-1 and TRBJ1-4): SAVISQKPSRDICQRGTSLTIQCQVDSQVTMMFWYRQQPGQSLTLIATANQGSEATYESGFVIDKFPISRPNLTFSTLTVSNMSPEDSSIYLCSVEDTGGNEKLFFGSGTQLSVL.